Listed below are T cell receptor beta chains from one sample, sequenced in a study of beta chain features in type 1 diabetes. Method: immunoSEQ multiplex PCR; TCRdb's copy keeps in-frame clones and lacks some. The repertoire holds 450,000 to 550,000 clones, approximately 28% seen once, with 0.06% to 0.07% in the top ten. The sequenced sample consisted of naive CD4+ T cells from blood. Receptor source: a man younger than 30 in good health. CDR3s include the opening cysteine and the closing phenylalanine or tryptophan. Each record gives: V gene, clone size, J gene, D gene, CDR3 protein, CDR3 DNA. A D gene is named only where the DNA matches it firmly. Clone size appears in some rows only: once, few, many, or a class for an expanded clone.

TRBV9	few	TRBJ1-5	NA	CASSVDPGSGQPQHF	TGTGCCAGCAGCGTAGACCCGGGATCCGGTCAGCCCCAGCATTTT
TRBV6-5	NA	TRBJ2-3	NA	CASSSSTVSTDTQYF	TGTGCCAGCAGTTCCTCGACCGTTAGCACAGATACGCAGTATTTT
TRBV30	few	TRBJ2-2	NA	CAWSVLREVGELFF	TGTGCCTGGAGTGTACTTAGGGAGGTCGGGGAGCTGTTTTTT
TRBV10-3	NA	TRBJ2-7	TRBD1	CAISERQGGIYEQYF	TGTGCCATCAGTGAGCGACAGGGCGGCATCTACGAGCAGTACTTC
TRBV29-1	NA	TRBJ2-7	NA	CSAYRNYEQYF	TGCAGCGCCTACCGTAACTACGAGCAGTACTTC
TRBV28	few	TRBJ2-6	NA	CASTVHSGANVLTF	TGTGCCAGCACCGTTCACTCTGGGGCCAACGTCCTGACTTTC
TRBV7-2	few	TRBJ2-5	TRBD2	CASSSRLAGGPIGETQYF	TGTGCCAGCAGCTCCCGACTAGCGGGAGGGCCAATAGGAGAGACCCAGTACTTC
TRBV30	NA	TRBJ2-5	NA	CAWSVQGRSHPTETQYF	TGTGCCTGGAGTGTACAGGGGAGGTCCCACCCAACAGAGACCCAGTACTTC
TRBV4-3	NA	TRBJ2-3	TRBD2	CASSPSPIAGARDTQYF	TGCGCCAGCAGCCCCTCCCCCATAGCGGGGGCCCGTGATACGCAGTATTTT
TRBV7-9	NA	TRBJ2-3	NA	CASSLADGRSTDTQYF	TGTGCCAGCAGCTTAGCGGATGGGAGGAGCACAGATACGCAGTATTTT
TRBV27	few	TRBJ1-4	NA	CASSPLTGSEKLFF	TGTGCCAGCAGTCCCTTGACAGGAAGCGAAAAACTGTTTTTT
TRBV28	NA	TRBJ2-3	NA	CASSIVGDTQYF	TGTGCCAGCTCTATCGTGGGGGATACGCAGTATTTT
TRBV7-9	NA	TRBJ2-6	NA	CASSFDLSGANVLTF	TGTGCCAGCAGCTTCGACCTATCTGGGGCCAACGTCCTGACTTTC
TRBV4-1	NA	TRBJ2-7	TRBD2	CASSQDQAAGVLYEQYF	TGCGCCAGCAGCCAAGATCAGGCAGCGGGAGTTCTCTACGAGCAGTACTTC
TRBV29-1	few	TRBJ2-1	NA	CSVDGWAFYNEQFF	TGCAGCGTTGATGGGTGGGCGTTCTACAATGAGCAGTTCTTC
TRBV30	NA	TRBJ1-4	NA	CAYAGRRLEKLFF	TGTGCCTACGCGGGACGCCGATTAGAAAAACTGTTTTTT
TRBV7-9	few	TRBJ2-1	TRBD1	CASSSRGLSTFEHEQFF	TGTGCCAGCAGCTCAAGGGGGCTTTCAACATTTGAACATGAGCAGTTCTTC
TRBV29-1	NA	TRBJ2-1	NA	CSVSRDSYNEQFF	TGCAGCGTTAGTAGAGACTCCTACAATGAGCAGTTCTTC
TRBV29-1	NA	TRBJ1-1	NA	CSVGTSEAFF	TGCAGCGTTGGGACATCTGAAGCTTTCTTT
TRBV7-2	NA	TRBJ2-3	NA	CASSLGLGTDTQYF	TGTGCCAGCAGCTTAGGATTAGGGACAGATACGCAGTATTTT
TRBV29-1	few	TRBJ2-3	NA	CSIGLGTDTQYF	TGCAGCATCGGCTTAGGCACAGATACGCAGTATTTT
TRBV7-9	NA	TRBJ2-3	NA	CASSRNRGVRDTQYF	TGTGCCAGCAGCCGAAATAGGGGCGTCCGAGATACGCAGTATTTT
TRBV20-1	NA	TRBJ2-1	NA	CSARGSRAWFF	TGCAGTGCTAGAGGCTCCAGGGCCTGGTTCTTC
TRBV29-1	few	TRBJ2-2	NA	CSVGGEVGTGELFF	TGCAGCGTTGGCGGGGAGGTCGGCACCGGGGAGCTGTTTTTT
TRBV19	few	TRBJ2-7	TRBD1	CASSISTGGEQYF	TGTGCCAGTAGTATATCGACAGGGGGCGAGCAGTACTTC
TRBV28	NA	TRBJ2-3	TRBD2	CASSSASGMGIDTQYF	TGTGCCAGCAGTTCTGCTAGCGGGATGGGGATAGATACGCAGTATTTT
TRBV9	NA	TRBJ2-4	TRBD1	CASSPAPTGGGGYF	TGTGCCAGCAGCCCTGCGCCTACAGGGGGCGGAGGGTACTTC